The 10 T cell receptor beta chains presented below share a single source sample, sequenced in a study of cytomegalovirus exposure and HLA in healthy donors. The PCR contained 60 Vbeta and 13 Jbeta primers. Only in-frame clones appear in the TCRdb table, and some are missing; sequencing was by immunoSEQ multiplex PCR. This sample's table has 45,000 to 60,000 clones. The sequenced sample consisted of PBMCs. These receptors all stem from a male donor in good health and CMV-seronegative.

This rearrangement joins TRBV18 to TRBJ1-1, with D perhaps matching TRBD1 (5 bases). CDR1 is KGHSH and CDR2 is LQKENI in the germline V gene. V was pared by 6 bases and J by 3 bases, with 14 bases between. This CDR3 has 14 residues. This chain's CDR3 is CASSLGGGDTEAFF. DNA for the CDR3: TGTGCCAGCTCCTTGGGCGGGGGAGACACTGAAGCTTTCTTT.

The V and J genes are TRBV7-3 and TRBJ2-7, with 7 bases matching TRBD1. The V gene's germline CDR1 is SGHTA and CDR2 FQGTGA. The CDR3 is made up of 14 amino acids. The V and J ends lost 3 bases and 7 bases, in that order; junction bases with no gene match: 9. The chain's CDR3 is CASSFRPGGEEQYF. For the CDR3, the DNA is TGTGCCAGCAGCTTCCGACCAGGGGGAGAGGAGCAGTACTTC.

The chain carries TRBV6-1 and TRBJ1-5, with D unclear. The CDR3 is 13 residues long. The germline V gene has CDR1 MNHNS and CDR2 SASEGT. The ends were cut back, 6 bases at V and 9 bases at J, with 15 bases in the middle. The chain's CDR3 is CASRENRVGPQHF. The CDR3 DNA reads as TGTGCCAGCAGAGAGAACAGAGTGGGGCCCCAGCATTTT.

Turning to this clone: Other DNA sequences in the same sample also yield this CDR3. The chain links TRBV6-5 to TRBJ1-1; possible D gene TRBD1, 5 bases. V was shortened by 8 bases and J by 4 bases, with 17 bases between the two germline ends. This CDR3 has 14 residues. Per germline, CDR1 MNHEY and CDR2 SVGAGI. CDR3 loop: CASLRGSKGTEAFF. CDR3 in DNA: TGTGCCAGCCTACGGGGGAGTAAGGGCACTGAAGCTTTCTTT.

The rearrangement uses TRBV6-1 and TRBJ1-3, with TRBD1 as a possible D gene (6 bases). Looked up from germline, CDR1 is MNHNS and CDR2 is SASEGT. The CDR3 runs to 13 residues. The V and J ends lost 7 bases and 2 bases respectively, with 9 bases between them. CDR3 DNA: TGTGCCAGCAACCCAGGGGCTGGAAACACCATATATTTT. Protein product: CASNPGAGNTIYF.

The chain has TRBV6-1 and TRBJ1-5, with D tentatively TRBD1 (5 bases). V gave up 4 bases and J gave up 1 base, with 14 bases separating them. This CDR3 spans 16 amino acids. Looked up from germline, CDR1 is MNHNS and CDR2 is SASEGT. Written as DNA, the CDR3 is TGTGCCAGCAGTGCAGTAGTGGGGGGAAGCAATCAGCCCCAGCATTTT. Its translation is CASSAVVGGSNQPQHF.

This rearrangement joins TRBV19 to TRBJ2-3, with D tentatively TRBD2 (7 bases). Trimming left V 7 bases short and J 1 base short, with 15 bases between. This CDR3 contains 15 residues. Germline assignment: CDR1 LNHDA and CDR2 SQIVND (reference sequence). This CDR3 reads CASTETGGGTDTQYF. The CDR3 DNA reads TGTGCCAGTACGGAGACGGGGGGCGGCACAGATACGCAGTATTTT.

V is TRBV30 and J is TRBJ1-1; TRBD1 agrees at 7 bases. The CDR3 spans 14 residues. Germline assignment: CDR1 GTSNPN and CDR2 SVGIG (reference sequence). After removal of 5 bases from V and 0 bases from J, the junction contained 6 bases not matched to a gene. CDR3 DNA: TGTGCCTGGTGTAGGGACAGTTTGAACACTGAAGCTTTCTTT. Translating it yields CAWCRDSLNTEAFF.

The chain recombines TRBV6-5 with TRBJ1-2, with D maybe TRBD1 (6 bases). Trimming removed 0 bases from V and 6 bases from J, with 8 bases in between. Germline loops: CDR1 MNHEY, CDR2 SVGAGI. The CDR3 is 13 residues long. The CDR3 bases are TGTGCCAGCAGTTACTCGGGGGCCGATGGCTACACCTTC. The encoded protein is CASSYSGADGYTF.

The rearrangement joins TRBV6-1 to TRBJ2-5, with 8 positions matching TRBD2. The J call is doubtful: the DNA matches TRBJ2-7 better. Germline CDR1 is MNHNS and CDR2 is SASEGT. CDR3 length: 15 residues. In nucleotides, the CDR3 is TGTGCCAGCAGTGAAGCTAGCGGGGCCTTCTACGAGCAGTACTTC. Its translation: CASSEASGAFYEQYF.